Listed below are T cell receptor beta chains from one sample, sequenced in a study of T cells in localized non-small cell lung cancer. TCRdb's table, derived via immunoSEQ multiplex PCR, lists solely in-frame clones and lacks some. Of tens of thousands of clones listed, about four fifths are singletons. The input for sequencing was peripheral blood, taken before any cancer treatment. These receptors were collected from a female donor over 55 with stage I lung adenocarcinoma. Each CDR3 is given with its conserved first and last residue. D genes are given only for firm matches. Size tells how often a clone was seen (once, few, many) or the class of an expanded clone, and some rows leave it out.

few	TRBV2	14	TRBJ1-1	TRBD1	TGTGCCAGCACCCGGGGACAGGTGAACACTGAAGCTTTCTTT	CASTRGQVNTEAFF
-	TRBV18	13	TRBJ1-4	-	TGTGCCAGCTCACCATCGCATAATGAAAAACTGTTTTTT	CASSPSHNEKLFF
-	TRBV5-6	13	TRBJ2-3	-	TGTGCCAGCAGCTTCCAGACCACAGATACGCAGTATTTT	CASSFQTTDTQYF
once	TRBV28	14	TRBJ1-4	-	TGTGCCAGCAAGTATGGATCGGAGAATGAAAAACTGTTTTTT	CASKYGSENEKLFF
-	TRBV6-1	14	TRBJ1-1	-	TGTGCCAGCAATCGGAAGGTAGGGAACACTGAAGCTTTCTTT	CASNRKVGNTEAFF
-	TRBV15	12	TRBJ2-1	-	TGTGCCACCAGCAGAGAGCCTTATGAGCAGTTCTTC	CATSREPYEQFF
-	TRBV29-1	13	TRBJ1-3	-	TGCAGCGTTGTAAATAGCTCTGGAAACACCATATATTTT	CSVVNSSGNTIYF
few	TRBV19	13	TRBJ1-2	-	TGTGCCAGTATCGGACGGGCTAACTATGGCTACACCTTC	CASIGRANYGYTF
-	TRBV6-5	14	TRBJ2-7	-	TGTGCCAGCAGTTATAGGGCAGGAGTGGACGAGCAGTACTTC	CASSYRAGVDEQYF
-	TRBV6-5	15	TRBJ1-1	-	TGTGCCAGCAGTTCCAGGGCAATGGTGAACACTGAAGCTTTCTTT	CASSSRAMVNTEAFF
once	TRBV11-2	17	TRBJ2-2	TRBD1	TGTGCCAGCAGCCCTATCAGGGGACAGGGGGCCGGCGGGGAGCTGTTTTTT	CASSPIRGQGAGGELFF
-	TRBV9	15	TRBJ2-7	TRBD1	TGTGCCAGCAGCGTAGACCAGGGGGTAGGGAACGAGCAGTACTTC	CASSVDQGVGNEQYF
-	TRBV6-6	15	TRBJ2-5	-	TGTGCCAGCAGCCCCAGTGGGGGAAGAAGGAAGACCCAGTACTTC	CASSPSGGRRKTQYF
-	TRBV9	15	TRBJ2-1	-	TGTGCCAGCAGCGTAACCGGGTCAACCTACAATGAGCAGTTCTTC	CASSVTGSTYNEQFF
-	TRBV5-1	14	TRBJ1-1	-	TGCGCCAGCAGCTTGGAAGGGAGGAACACTGAAGCTTTCTTT	CASSLEGRNTEAFF
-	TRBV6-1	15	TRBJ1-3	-	TGTGCCAGCACCCCGGGACTGATCTCTGGAAACACCATATATTTT	CASTPGLISGNTIYF
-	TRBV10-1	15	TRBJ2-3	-	TGCGCCAGCAGTTGGGGTGGAGGGAGAGCAGATACGCAGTATTTT	CASSWGGGRADTQYF
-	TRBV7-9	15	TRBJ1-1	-	TGTGCCAGCAGCTTAGCGCCGGGGGGCGGCACTGAAGCTTTCTTT	CASSLAPGGGTEAFF
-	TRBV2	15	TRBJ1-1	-	TGTGCCAGCAGTGGGGAGGGAAACATGAACACTGAAGCTTTCTTT	CASSGEGNMNTEAFF
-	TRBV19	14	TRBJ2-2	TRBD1	TGTGCCAGTAATCAGGGACAGCTCACCGGGGAGCTGTTTTTT	CASNQGQLTGELFF
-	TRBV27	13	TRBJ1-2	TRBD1	TGTGCCAGCAGTTTAGGACAGGGGTTTGGCTACACCTTC	CASSLGQGFGYTF
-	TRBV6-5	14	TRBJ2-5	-	TGTGCCAGCAGTTTCGACAGGTCCGGGGAGACCCAGTACTTC	CASSFDRSGETQYF
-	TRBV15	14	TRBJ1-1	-	TGTGCCACCAGCAGAGTCGGGGCAGTCTCTGAAGCTTTCTTT	CATSRVGAVSEAFF
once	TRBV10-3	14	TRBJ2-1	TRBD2	TGTGCCATCCGGCGGGAGGGGGATTACAATGAGCAGTTCTTC	CAIRREGDYNEQFF
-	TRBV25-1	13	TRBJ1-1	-	TGTGCCAGCAGTCGCGACCCAACCGCTGAAGCTTTCTTT	CASSRDPTAEAFF
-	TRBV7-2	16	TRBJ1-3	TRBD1	TGTGCCAGCAGCACCCGGACAGGCGCCTCTGGAAACACCATATATTTT	CASSTRTGASGNTIYF
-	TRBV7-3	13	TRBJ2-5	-	TGTGCCAGCAGCTCGGGTCTCCAAGAGACCCAGTACTTC	CASSSGLQETQYF
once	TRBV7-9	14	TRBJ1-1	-	TGTGCCAGCAGCCCTAGCTCCCTGAACACTGAAGCTTTCTTT	CASSPSSLNTEAFF
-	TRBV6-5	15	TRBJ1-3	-	TGTGCCAGCAGTTACTCTGGGTTCTCTGGAAACACCATATATTTT	CASSYSGFSGNTIYF
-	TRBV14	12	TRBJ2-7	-	TGTGCCAGCAGCCAAGCGCCCTGGGAGCAGTACTTC	CASSQAPWEQYF
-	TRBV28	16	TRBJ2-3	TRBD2	TGTGCCAGCAGTTCAAAGCGGGGGGCTTCCCCAGATACGCAGTATTTT	CASSSKRGASPDTQYF
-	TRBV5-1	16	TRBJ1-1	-	TGCGCCAGCAGCTGGGGGGTTGACAGGCGGAACACTGAAGCTTTCTTT	CASSWGVDRRNTEAFF
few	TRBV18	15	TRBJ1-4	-	TGTGCCAGCTCCCGATCCGGGACCGCGGGTGAAAAACTGTTTTTT	CASSRSGTAGEKLFF
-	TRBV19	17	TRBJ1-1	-	TGTGCCAGTAGTATCCGGGTCCCCGGGGTGCGCGGCACTGAAGCTTTCTTT	CASSIRVPGVRGTEAFF
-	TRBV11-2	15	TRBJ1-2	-	TGTGCCAGCACCCCTATCCAGGACACAACCTATGGCTACACCTTC	CASTPIQDTTYGYTF
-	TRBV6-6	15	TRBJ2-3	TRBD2	TGTGCCAGTCGAAGAGGACTAGCGGGAGCCGATACGCAGTATTTT	CASRRGLAGADTQYF
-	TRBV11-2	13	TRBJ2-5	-	TGTGCCAGCAGCTTAGAGGAGGCGGGGACCCAGTACTTC	CASSLEEAGTQYF
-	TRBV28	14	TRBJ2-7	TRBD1	TGTGCCAGCAGGAACAGGGGGAGTTCCTACGAGCAGTACTTC	CASRNRGSSYEQYF
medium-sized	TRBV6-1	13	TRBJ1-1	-	TGTGCCAGCAGCGAGGGGGACAACACTGAAGCTTTCTTT	CASSEGDNTEAFF
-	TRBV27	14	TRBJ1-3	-	TGTGCCAGCCGACCTATGACGCTTGGAAACACCATATATTTT	CASRPMTLGNTIYF
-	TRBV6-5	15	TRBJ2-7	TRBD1	TGTGCCAGCAGTAAACGAGGGACAGCCTCCTACGAGCAGTACTTC	CASSKRGTASYEQYF
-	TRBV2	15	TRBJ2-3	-	TGTGCCAGCAGTGAAGCGCCTAGCCCCACAGATACGCAGTATTTT	CASSEAPSPTDTQYF
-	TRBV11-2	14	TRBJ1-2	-	TGTGCCAGCAGTTCCCATAACCAGGTCTATGGCTACACCTTC	CASSSHNQVYGYTF
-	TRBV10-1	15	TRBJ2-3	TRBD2	TGCGCCAGCAGTACTAGCGGGAGGGAAACAGATACGCAGTATTTT	CASSTSGRETDTQYF
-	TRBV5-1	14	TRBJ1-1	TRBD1	TGCGCCAGCAGCGCGGCCTCAGGGGGCTCTGAAGCTTTCTTT	CASSAASGGSEAFF
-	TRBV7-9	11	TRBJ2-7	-	TGTGCCAGCAGCTTTACGTACGAGCAGTACTTC	CASSFTYEQYF